What follows are 5 T cell receptor beta chains derived from one specimen sequenced in a study of T cell therapy after organ transplantation. These receptors have no known antigen. Time point indicated: 20-29 weeks after completion of therapy. The data were produced by immunoSEQ multiplex PCR, yet TCRdb's version contains in-frame clones alone and is incomplete. Among 15,000 to 20,000 clones listed, approximately 85% were seen once. The source was CD8+ T cells from blood, collected after autologous CMV-specific T cell therapy. The receptors shown here come from a human patient who had received a solid organ transplant and had CMV disease. Some T cells may be the graft donor's.

Comment on this clone: The germline gene is not matched at one end of the junction; a read error may be the cause. The chain employs TRBV23-1 and TRBJ2-7; 7 bases match TRBD1. TRBV23-1 is an ORF, with its function uncertain. The CDR3 runs 17 residues. This CDR3 is CASSQSFRDRGSHEQYF. CDR3 sequence (DNA): TGCGCCAGCAGTCAATCGTTCCGGGACAGAGGCTCCCACGAGCAGTACTTC.

V usage is TRBV7-9 and J usage is TRBJ1-1; TRBD1 agrees at 9 bases. V shed 3 bases and J 5 bases; nucleotides not matched to a gene: 13. CDR1 is SEHNR, CDR2 FQNEAQ, per germline (reference sequence). This CDR3 contains 17 residues. CDR3 bases: TGTGCCAGCAGCTTCCTCAAGGGACAGGGAGGGAGTACTGAAGCTTTCTTT. Translating it yields CASSFLKGQGGSTEAFF.

The sample holds a few counts of this clone. The chain links TRBV6-4 to TRBJ2-1; 9 bases are shared with TRBD1. The V gene's germline CDR1 is MRHNA and CDR2 SNTAGT. The V segment lost 8 bases and the J segment 8 bases; nucleotides outside the gene matches: 10. The CDR3 runs to 14 residues. As DNA, the CDR3 is TGTGCCAGCGCGGCACAGGGGGCGCAGGATGAGCAGTTCTTC. Its translation: CASAAQGAQDEQFF.

This chain uses TRBV4-3 with TRBJ1-3; 9 positions agree with TRBD1. J lost 0 bases, V lost 4 bases, and 1 base had no gene match. This CDR3 is built from 15 residues. Germline CDR1 and CDR2: LGHNA and YSLEER. The CDR3 here is CASSLQGASGNTIYF. CDR3 coding DNA: TGCGCCAGCAGCCTACAGGGGGCCTCTGGAAACACCATATATTTT.

This clone was detected only a few times. The chain uses TRBV5-6 and TRBJ1-1; D possibly corresponds to TRBD1 (6 bases). In germline, CDR1 is SGHDT, CDR2 YYEEEE. V shed 4 bases and J shed 0 bases, with 13 bases lying between them. This CDR3 region has 15 residues. The CDR3 protein is CASSIPDRMNTEAFF. CDR3 in DNA: TGTGCCAGCAGCATTCCCGACAGGATGAACACTGAAGCTTTCTTT. Variable domain in full (rest from reference TRBV5-6 and TRBJ1-1): DAGVTQSPTHLIKTRGQQVTLRCSPKSGHDTVSWYQQALGQGPQFIFQYYEEEERQRGNFPDRFSGHQFPNYSSELNVNALLLGDSALYLCASSIPDRMNTEAFFGQGTRLTVV.